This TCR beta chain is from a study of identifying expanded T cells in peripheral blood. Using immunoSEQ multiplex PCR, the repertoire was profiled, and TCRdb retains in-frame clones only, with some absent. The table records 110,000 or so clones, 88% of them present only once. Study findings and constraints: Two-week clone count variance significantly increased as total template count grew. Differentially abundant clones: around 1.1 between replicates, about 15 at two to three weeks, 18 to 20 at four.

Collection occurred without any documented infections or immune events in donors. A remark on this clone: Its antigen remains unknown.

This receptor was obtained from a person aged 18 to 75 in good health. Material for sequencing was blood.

Written as DNA, the CDR3 is TGTGCCAGCAGCTTAGCAGCGGGGGGGCTCAATGAGCAGTTCTTC. Encoded protein: CASSLAAGGLNEQFF. The rearrangement joins TRBV7-7 to TRBJ2-1, with TRBD2 identical over 10 bases. The CDR3 covers 15 residues. Trimming removed 0 bases from V and 6 bases from J; junction bases left unmatched: 2. The germline gives CDR1 SSHAT, CDR2 FNYEAQ (reference sequence).